This T cell receptor beta chain is drawn from a study of sequential checkpoint blockade in melanoma. Overall study: Maintenance nivolumab came after either treatment sequence.

Described treatment: randomized to nivolumab then ipilimumab (arm A) or the reverse (arm B). DNA-damaging chemotherapy had not been given to any patient beforehand. V was shortened by 10 bases and J by 7 bases, with 19 bases between the two germline ends. This CDR3 comprises 13 residues. Looked up from germline, CDR1 is MDHEN and CDR2 is SYDVKM. Using immunoSEQ multiplex PCR, the repertoire was profiled, and TCRdb retains in-frame clones only, with some absent. The repertoire consists of approximately 10,000 clones, with about four fifths occurring once and the leading ten covering about half. The J gene is TRBJ1-2, the V gene TRBV28; D may be TRBD1 (6 bases). This receptor was taken from a human donor with melanoma. The material was CD8+ T cells sorted from blood (inferred from file names), obtained from a patient given nivolumab and ipilimumab in sequence. CDR3 residues: CATLGGGGAGYTF. The CDR3 DNA follows: TGTGCCACCCTAGGAGGGGGGGGAGCTGGCTACACCTTC.